Listed below are T cell receptor beta chains from one sample, sequenced in a study of control samples from healthy donors and cancer patients. Only in-frame clones appear in the TCRdb table, and some are missing; sequencing was by immunoSEQ multiplex PCR. This sample has some 410,000 clones; 90% occur once, and the top ten carry over 5.5%. Sequenced material: PBMCs. Receptor source: a man in his forties or fifties with head and neck cancer. Both conserved end residues are part of each CDR3. Each record gives: CDR3 protein, CDR3 DNA, clone size, V gene, J gene, D gene. D genes are given only for firm matches. Part of the rows lack a size; the others show once, few, many or a class for expanded clones.

CASSEPRRGSTF	TGCGCCAGCAGTGAGCCGAGGAGGGGGAGCACCTTC	-	TRBV10-2	TRBJ1-2	-
CARSFASGRAGNIQYF	TGTGCCAGAAGCTTCGCTAGCGGGAGGGCCGGGAACATTCAGTACTTC	-	TRBV5-3	TRBJ2-4	TRBD2
CAIMGGLSSDTQYF	TGTGCCATTATGGGGGGCCTATCTTCAGATACGCAGTATTTT	-	TRBV28	TRBJ2-3	-
CASSAWMIATNEKLFF	TGTGCCAGCAGCGCTTGGATGATAGCAACTAATGAAAAACTGTTTTTT	-	TRBV7-9	TRBJ1-4	-
CASSPSGTVSYEQYF	TGCGCCAGCAGCCCTTCCGGGACAGTCTCCTACGAGCAGTACTTC	-	TRBV5-1	TRBJ2-7	TRBD1
CASSVGPETYNEQFF	TGTGCCAGCAGCGTAGGTCCCGAGACCTACAATGAGCAGTTCTTC	-	TRBV9	TRBJ2-1	-
CSVEDRGRAPYEQYF	TGCAGCGTTGAAGACCGAGGGCGGGCCCCCTACGAGCAGTACTTC	-	TRBV29-1	TRBJ2-7	-
CAWSEPTTAGRTDTQYF	TGTGCCTGGAGCGAACCCACGACCGCCGGGAGGACAGATACGCAGTATTTT	-	TRBV30	TRBJ2-3	TRBD2
CASSPGTGPYEQYF	TGTGCCAGCAGTCCGGGGACAGGGCCCTACGAGCAGTACTTC	-	TRBV27	TRBJ2-7	TRBD1
CSVSTGGDTEAFF	TGCAGCGTTTCAACAGGGGGGGACACTGAAGCTTTCTTT	-	TRBV29-1	TRBJ1-1	TRBD1
CASSELILGYTEAFF	TGTGCCAGCAGTGAATTAATCCTAGGTTACACTGAAGCTTTCTTT	-	TRBV6-1	TRBJ1-1	-
CATSRDGGPSEKLFF	TGTGCCACCAGCAGAGATGGGGGGCCGAGTGAAAAACTGTTTTTT	few	TRBV15	TRBJ1-4	-
CASSYRDRGAYEQYF	TGTGCCAGCAGTTACCGGGACAGGGGAGCCTACGAGCAGTACTTC	-	TRBV28	TRBJ2-7	TRBD1
CASSSGGRGLEAFF	TGTGCCAGCAGCTCAGGGGGACGTGGTCTTGAAGCTTTCTTT	once	TRBV7-6	TRBJ1-1	TRBD1
CASRPEGGGKETQYF	TGTGCCAGCAGGCCTGAAGGCGGAGGCAAAGAGACCCAGTACTTC	-	TRBV6-2/TRBV6-3	TRBJ2-5	-
CASSYSPFQETQYF	TGTGCCAGCAGTTACTCACCCTTCCAAGAGACCCAGTACTTC	-	TRBV6-5	TRBJ2-5	-
CASSPDRVLETQYF	TGCGCCAGCAGCCCGGATAGGGTATTGGAGACCCAGTACTTC	-	TRBV5-1	TRBJ2-5	-
CASSARGAGYEQYF	TGTGCCAGCAGTGCCCGAGGGGCGGGGTACGAGCAGTACTTC	-	TRBV27	TRBJ2-7	-
CASSYPTAAGAWNEQFF	TGTGCCAGCAGTTACCCGACTGCCGCGGGAGCTTGGAATGAGCAGTTCTTC	few	TRBV28	TRBJ2-1	TRBD2
CARSGEEKGTEAFF	TGTGCCAGAAGCGGCGAGGAAAAGGGAACTGAAGCTTTCTTT	-	TRBV5-3	TRBJ1-1	-
CASSYPGGGETQYF	TGCGCCAGCAGCTACCCAGGGGGCGGGGAGACCCAGTACTTC	-	TRBV5-1	TRBJ2-5	TRBD1
CASRPLPGTTIF	TGTGCCAGCAGACCATTACCGGGAACCACCATCTTC	-	TRBV27	TRBJ2-7	-
CATSFYNEQFF	TGTGCCACCTCTTTTTACAATGAGCAGTTCTTC	-	TRBV5-4	TRBJ2-1	-
CASSSRDSYNSPLHF	TGCGCCAGCAGCTCGAGGGACAGCTATAATTCACCCCTCCACTTT	-	TRBV5-1	TRBJ1-6	TRBD1
CASSPSIDSYKNIQYF	TGTGCCAGCTCACCCTCAATTGACAGTTACAAAAACATTCAGTACTTC	-	TRBV18	TRBJ2-4	-
CASSIRENVYEQYF	TGTGCCAGCAGCATCAGGGAAAACGTGTACGAGCAGTACTTC	-	TRBV2	TRBJ2-7	-
CASSPPFAGGSYEQFF	TGTGCCAGCAGCCCCCCTTTTGCGGGAGGGTCCTATGAGCAGTTCTTC	-	TRBV3-1/TRBV3-2	TRBJ2-1	TRBD2
CATSDPQSGGASDTQYF	TGTGCCACCAGTGACCCGCAGAGCGGGGGGGCCTCAGATACGCAGTATTTT	once	TRBV24-1	TRBJ2-3	TRBD2
CASSMSHSGANVLTF	TGTGCCAGTAGTATGAGCCACTCTGGGGCCAACGTCCTGACTTTC	-	TRBV19	TRBJ2-6	-
CASSQEGQLNTGELFF	TGCGCCAGCAGCCAAGAGGGGCAGTTGAACACCGGGGAGCTGTTTTTT	-	TRBV4-3	TRBJ2-2	-
CASSPGHESSYEQYF	TGCGCCAGCAGCCCCGGACACGAGAGCTCCTACGAGCAGTACTTC	-	TRBV4-3	TRBJ2-7	-
CAISQAGGGTDTQYF	TGTGCCATCTCCCAGGCGGGAGGGGGGACAGATACGCAGTATTTT	-	TRBV10-3	TRBJ2-3	TRBD2
CASTPDRGNSPLHF	TGTGCCAGTACCCCGGACAGGGGTAATTCACCCCTCCACTTT	few	TRBV19	TRBJ1-6	TRBD1
CASSTTGDTEAFF	TGTGCCAGTTCGACGACAGGGGACACTGAAGCTTTCTTT	-	TRBV9	TRBJ1-1	TRBD1
CASSAGDMNTEAFF	TGTGCCAGCAGCGCAGGGGACATGAACACTGAAGCTTTCTTT	-	TRBV9	TRBJ1-1	-
CASIHPNTGELFF	TGTGCCAGCATCCACCCGAACACCGGGGAGCTGTTTTTT	-	TRBV6-5	TRBJ2-2	-
CASSTYLGYDNSPLHF	TGTGCCAGCAGCACCTACCTCGGTTACGATAATTCACCCCTCCACTTT	-	TRBV11-2	TRBJ1-6	-
CAISESPPDRNTEAFF	TGTGCCATCAGTGAATCCCCCCCGGACAGGAACACTGAAGCTTTCTTT	-	TRBV10-3	TRBJ1-1	-
CASNTGRVNTEAFF	TGTGCCAGCAACACAGGGAGGGTGAACACTGAAGCTTTCTTT	-	TRBV7-3	TRBJ1-1	-
CASSVGQNLGEKLFF	TGTGCCAGCAGCGTAGGTCAGAACCTTGGTGAAAAACTGTTTTTT	-	TRBV9	TRBJ1-4	-